These 5 T cell receptor beta chains share one sample of origin, sequenced in a study of a mutant IDH1 vaccine in newly diagnosed glioma. The data were produced by immunoSEQ multiplex PCR, yet TCRdb's version contains in-frame clones alone and is incomplete. Among tens of thousands of clones, 80% to 85% were seen once, and the ten largest hold about 4%. Their antigens remain unidentified. Time point of the sample: week 35, safety follow-up. Vaccination used 300 ug of mutant IDH1 20-mer peptide per dose, with topical imiquimod. The sequencing here drew on PBMCs, taken from a glioma patient whose treatment included an IDH1 peptide vaccine. The receptors shown here come from a man aged 25-45 years with glioma.

This chain joins TRBV5-5 and TRBJ1-1; 11 bases are a match to TRBD1. The germline V gene has CDR1 SGHKS and CDR2 YYEKEE (reference sequence). V gave up 0 bases and J gave up 8 bases; unmatched junction bases: 3. The CDR3 loop spans 14 amino acids. As DNA, the CDR3 is TGTGCCAGCAGCTTGGAATGGACAGGGGGCGAAGCTTTCTTT. It yields the protein CASSLEWTGGEAFF.

The V gene is TRBV15, the J gene TRBJ1-2, with D tentatively TRBD1 (6 bases). This CDR3 region has 19 residues. The V end was cut by 5 bases, the J end by 0 bases, with 25 bases between. CDR1 and CDR2 (germline): LNHNV, YYDKDF (reference sequence). The CDR3 protein is CATSSNPLGTTASNYGYTF. CDR3 nucleotide sequence: TGTGCCACCAGCTCCAACCCCCTCGGGACAACAGCGTCTAACTATGGCTACACCTTC.

CDR3 bases: TGCGCCAGCAGCCCGGGACAGACAAACTACGAGCAGTACTTC. Its translation is CASSPGQTNYEQYF. This chain joins TRBV5-1 and TRBJ2-7, with 7 bases fitting TRBD1. Germline CDR1 and CDR2: SGHRS and YFSETQ. The CDR3 sequence is 14 residues long. V dropped 4 bases and J dropped 3; count of bases not matched to a gene: 7.

The CDR3 loop reads CAWKAVQETQYF. DNA for the CDR3: TGTGCCTGGAAGGCAGTTCAAGAGACCCAGTACTTC. V and J are TRBV30 and TRBJ2-5; D is ambiguous. V lost 4 bases and J lost 2, with 8 bases in between. The CDR3 is made up of 12 amino acids. Germline assignment: CDR1 GTSNPN and CDR2 SVGIG (reference sequence).

V is TRBV27 and J is TRBJ1-2, with 7 bases lining up with TRBD1. With 7 bases clipped from V and 6 bases from J, the junction kept 17 bases outside the gene matches. Germline V CDR1 and CDR2: MNHEY, SMNVEV (reference sequence). This CDR3 has 16 amino acids. CDR3 in DNA: TGTGCCAGCACCTACACCAGGAGGGGGCGAGCGAATGGCTACACCTTC. It specifies CASTYTRRGRANGYTF.